This TCR beta chain was identified in a study of molecular identifiers for immune sequencing clone quantification (dated by TCRdb to 2016 to 2019). About the study as a whole: In a replicate experiment, RNA from about 21,000 or 97,000 naive CD8 T cells was split into five aliquots, four of which were sequenced. This methods study benchmarked molecular-identifier clustering-based TCR repertoire sequencing (MIDCIRS) and TCR RNA copy counting, using CD8 T cells to do so. General study outcomes and caveats: When barcode sub-clustering was omitted, TCR diversity was inflated by chimeric consensus sequences, with chimeras reaching as high as 47%. Identical TCR molecules sharing a barcode could cause highly expanded clone sizes to be underestimated. In CMV-specific effector cells, over 98% of molecules were held by clones above 20 RNA copies, whereas under 1% of molecules were held by such clones in naive cells. The naive libraries included spiked-in Jurkat TCR RNA (over nine copies' worth), and this RNA is not part of the donor repertoire. Spiked-in Jurkat TCR RNA equal to a single cell's worth was reported to be detectable even within 1,100,000 naive CD8 T cells. Modeling indicated around 2.7 TCR RNA copies recovered per cell, compared with about ten by digital PCR, which implies a capture efficiency of approximately 29%.

The receptor library was made with PCR. The sample was run on a NextSeq 500. Preparation of bulk TCR libraries followed a previously described approach, with the TCR primers listed in Table S5. Purification of total RNA was performed with the Qiagen AllPrep DNA/RNA kit. Before analysis, reads from multiple sequencing runs of one library were combined. As for the original processing: Reads were retained only if an exact TCR constant sequence was present, and the retained reads were trimmed to 150 nt and grouped according to their 12-nt molecular barcodes. Reads in each barcode group were sub-clustered using a 15% Levenshtein threshold, and a quality-weighted consensus sequence was built for each RNA molecule. Non-functional sequences were removed, as were lower-count sequences one edit away from another. On the basis of fitting two negative binomial distributions, barcode sub-clusters with fewer than 20% of the maximum read count were discarded. TCRdb handled the public reads itself, with Q25 trimming in fastp and clone calling in MiXCR, and kept productive beta chains. Each CDR3 protein appears once, grouped with its most common genes and DNA. TCRdb, not the authors, supplied the V and J calls. Within this sample are 490,000 or so distinct CDR3 sequences, with approximately 25% of them counted one time only. Under 0.8% of the sample is in the top ten clones.

Concerning this clonotype itself: Its recognized antigen is unknown. A much more abundant neighbour one base away suggests this may be a read error.

The CDR3 runs 14 amino acids, cysteine and phenylalanine included. Just the 42-base CDR3 DNA is kept, in frame starting at base 1. CDR1 and CDR2 are read off the germline V gene as LGHNA and YSLEER. Naive CD8 T cell libraries were made from about 20,000 to 1,000,000 sorted cells using 10%, 30% or 50% of purified RNA. Naive CD8 T cells were FACS-sorted as CD8+CD4-CCR7+CD45RA+ on a BD FACSAria II into RLT Plus buffer. Nine to eleven TCR copies' worth of Jurkat RNA were spiked into 20,000-1,000,000 naive CD8 T cell samples to test detection sensitivity. Enrichment of CD8 T cells was performed with RosetteSep CD8+ T Cell Enrichment Cocktail and Ficoll-Paque, after which ACK red cell lysis was carried out.

This sequence uses TRBV4-3 and TRBJ2-7; the junction holds 7 bases that match TRBD2. The sample consisted of naive CD8+ T cells from blood, with Jurkat cell RNA spiked in. Read against the paper, the sample's cell subset or site label means: FACS-sorted CD8+CD4-CCR7+CD45RA+ naive T cells. The sequence derives from a human donor in good health. Some libraries in this study had Jurkat cell RNA spiked in. The DNA is TGCGCCAGCAGCCAAGGCGCGGGAGTCTACGCGCAGTACTTC. Its translation is CASSQGAGVYAQYF.